This T cell receptor (beta chain) is from a study of blood T cell repertoires in COVID-19. Study overall: PBMCs, B-cell-depleted T cells, or T cells were the source of the cDNA or gDNA that made up the material.

As processed by the authors: From reference gene primer amplification, estimates of nucleated cell counts were derived. Here immunoSEQ multiplex PCR was the method, and the copy in TCRdb shows in-frame clones only, minus some. V and J calls and clone size are copied from that table; D and trimming were computed from the DNA. Among approximately 210,000 clones listed, roughly 85% were seen once. This CDR3 contains 14 residues. Trimming shortened V by 1 base and J by 2 bases, and 9 bases separated the two germline ends. CDR1 is SEHNR and CDR2 is FQNEAQ in the germline V gene (reference sequence). Sequencing used peripheral blood. The source of this sequence is a woman over 75 with acute or convalescent COVID-19. This chain links TRBV7-9 with TRBJ2-7, with unresolved D. The CDR3 DNA reads as TGTGCCAGCAGCTTAGAGCACGAACCCTACGAGCAGTACTTC. Protein: CASSLEHEPYEQYF.